A single sample gave rise to the 5 T cell receptor beta chains below, sequenced in a study of blood T cells in healthy people across ages. Together with a sample-barcoded 5' primer, a J-beta primer mix was included in a second PCR lasting about 7 to 12 cycles. MiXCR, run by TCRdb on the 5' RACE reads, gives a single entry per CDR3 protein. There are about 720,000 distinct CDR3 sequences in the sample; 20% to 25% occur only once, and less than 25% lies in the top ten. Sequencing was done on a sample of blood. These TCRs come from a man aged 70-80 years in good health.

The chain couples TRBV19 to TRBJ1-4; D uncertain. V lost 5 bases and J 8 bases, leaving 6 bases between the germline ends. Per germline, CDR1 LNHDA and CDR2 SQIVND (reference sequence). The CDR3 runs to 11 residues. The CDR3 DNA follows: TGTGCCAGTAGTGTTCGAGAAAAACTGTTTTTT. It codes for CASSVREKLFF. The full variable domain, rest sourced from reference TRBV19 and TRBJ1-4, is DGGITQSPKYLFRKEGQNVTLSCEQNLNHDAMYWYRQDPGQGLRLIYYSQIVNDFQKGDIAEGYSVSREKKESFPLTVTSAQKNPTAFYLCASSVREKLFFGSGTQLSVL.

There are a few counts of this clonotype. The chain joins TRBV6-6 to TRBJ1-1, with D perhaps TRBD1 (6 bases). In germline, CDR1 is MNHNY, CDR2 SVGAGI (reference sequence). This CDR3 spans 14 amino acids. The V end lost 2 bases, the J end lost 12 bases, and 19 bases lay between the germline ends. The CDR3 DNA reads TGTGCCAGCAGTTACGGGACACCCCCCGGTGGGACTTTCTTT. Protein sequence: CASSYGTPPGGTFF.

This clonotype was found a few times. The J gene is TRBJ2-6, the V gene TRBV7-9; D unclear. Per germline, CDR1 SEHNR and CDR2 FQNEAQ (reference sequence). The V gene lost 5 bases and the J gene lost 4 bases, with 12 bases spanning the gap. This CDR3 comprises 15 residues. CDR3 sequence reads: CASSLDHGGANVLTF. As DNA, the CDR3 is TGTGCCAGCAGCCTGGACCACGGAGGGGCCAACGTCCTGACTTTC.

The rearrangement uses TRBV9 and TRBJ2-5; weak D call: TRBD2 (5 bases). CDR1 is SGDLS, CDR2 YYNGEE, per germline. V was shortened by 4 bases and J by 11 bases, with 21 bases between the two germline ends. The CDR3 extends over 14 amino acids. Here the CDR3 reads CASSPGSGFGEQYF. The CDR3 DNA is TGTGCCAGCAGCCCGGGGTCAGGCTTTGGAGAGCAGTACTTC.

This clonotype was found a few times. The chain recombines TRBV5-1 with TRBJ1-2; D possibly corresponds to TRBD1 (5 bases). V lost 7 bases and J 8 bases, leaving 24 bases between the germline ends. CDR3 size: 15 residues. Germline V gene lookup returns CDR1 SGHRS and CDR2 YFSETQ. The DNA for the CDR3 is TGCGCCAGCCGCCTATTCGGGGGTACGACGGACGGCTACACCTTC. Residues: CASRLFGGTTDGYTF.